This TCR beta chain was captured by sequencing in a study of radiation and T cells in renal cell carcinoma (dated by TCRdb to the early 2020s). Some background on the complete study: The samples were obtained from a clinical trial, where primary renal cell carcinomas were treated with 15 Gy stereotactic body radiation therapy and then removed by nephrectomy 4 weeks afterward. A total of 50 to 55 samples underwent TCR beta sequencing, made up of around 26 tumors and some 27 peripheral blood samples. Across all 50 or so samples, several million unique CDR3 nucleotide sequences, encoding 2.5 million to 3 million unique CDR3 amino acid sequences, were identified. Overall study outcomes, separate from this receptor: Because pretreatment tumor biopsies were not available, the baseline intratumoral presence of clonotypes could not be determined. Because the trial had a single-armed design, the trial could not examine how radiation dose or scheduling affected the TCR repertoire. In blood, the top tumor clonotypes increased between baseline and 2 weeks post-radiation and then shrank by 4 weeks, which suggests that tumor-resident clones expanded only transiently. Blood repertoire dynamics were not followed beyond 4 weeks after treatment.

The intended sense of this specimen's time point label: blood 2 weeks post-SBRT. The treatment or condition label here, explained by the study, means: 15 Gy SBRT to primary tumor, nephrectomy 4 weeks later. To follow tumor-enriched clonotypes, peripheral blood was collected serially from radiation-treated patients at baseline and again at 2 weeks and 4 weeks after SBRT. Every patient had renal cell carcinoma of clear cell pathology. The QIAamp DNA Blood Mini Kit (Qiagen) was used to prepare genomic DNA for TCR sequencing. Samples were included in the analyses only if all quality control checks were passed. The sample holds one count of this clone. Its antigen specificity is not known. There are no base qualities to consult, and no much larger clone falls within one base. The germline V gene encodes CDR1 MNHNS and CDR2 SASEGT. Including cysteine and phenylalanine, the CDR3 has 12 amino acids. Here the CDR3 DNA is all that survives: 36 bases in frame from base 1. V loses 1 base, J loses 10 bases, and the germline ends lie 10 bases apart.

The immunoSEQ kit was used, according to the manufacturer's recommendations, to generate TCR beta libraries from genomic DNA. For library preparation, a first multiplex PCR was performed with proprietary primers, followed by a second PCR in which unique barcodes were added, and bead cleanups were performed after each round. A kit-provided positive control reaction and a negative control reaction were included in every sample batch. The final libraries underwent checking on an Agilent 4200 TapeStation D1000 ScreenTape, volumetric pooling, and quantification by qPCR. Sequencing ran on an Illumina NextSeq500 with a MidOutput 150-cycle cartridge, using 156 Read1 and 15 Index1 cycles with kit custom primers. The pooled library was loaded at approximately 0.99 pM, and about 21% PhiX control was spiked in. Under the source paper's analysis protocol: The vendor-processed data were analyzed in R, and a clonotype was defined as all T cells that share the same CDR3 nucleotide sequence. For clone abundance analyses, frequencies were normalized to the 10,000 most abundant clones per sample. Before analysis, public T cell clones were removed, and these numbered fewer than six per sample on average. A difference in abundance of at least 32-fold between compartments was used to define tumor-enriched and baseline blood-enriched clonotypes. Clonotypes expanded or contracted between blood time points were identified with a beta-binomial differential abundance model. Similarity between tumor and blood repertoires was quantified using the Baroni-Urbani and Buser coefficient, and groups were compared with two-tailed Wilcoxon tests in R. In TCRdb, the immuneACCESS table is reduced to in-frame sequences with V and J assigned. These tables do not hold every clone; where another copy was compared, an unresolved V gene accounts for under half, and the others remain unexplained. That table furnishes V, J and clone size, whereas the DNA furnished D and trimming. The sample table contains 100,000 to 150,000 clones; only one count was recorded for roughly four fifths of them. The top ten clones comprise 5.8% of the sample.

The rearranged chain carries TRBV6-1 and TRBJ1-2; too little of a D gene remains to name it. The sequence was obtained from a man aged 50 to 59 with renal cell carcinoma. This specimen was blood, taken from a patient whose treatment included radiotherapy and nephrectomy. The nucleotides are TGTGCCAGCAGTGAAGTCAGCTCCCTCTACACCTTC. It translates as CASSEVSSLYTF.